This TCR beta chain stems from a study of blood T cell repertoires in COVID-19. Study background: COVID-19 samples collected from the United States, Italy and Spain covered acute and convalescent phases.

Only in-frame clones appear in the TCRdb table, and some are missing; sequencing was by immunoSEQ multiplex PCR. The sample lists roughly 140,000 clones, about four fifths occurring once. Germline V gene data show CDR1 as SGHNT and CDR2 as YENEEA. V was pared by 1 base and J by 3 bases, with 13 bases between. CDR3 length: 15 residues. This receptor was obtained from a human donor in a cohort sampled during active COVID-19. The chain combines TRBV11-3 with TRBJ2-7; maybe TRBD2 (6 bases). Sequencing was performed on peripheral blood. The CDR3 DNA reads TGTGCCAGCAGCTTAGCCCCGGGACTTCTCTACGAGCAGTACTTC. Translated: CASSLAPGLLYEQYF.